One sample yielded the 30 T cell receptor beta chains listed below, sequenced in a study of a mutant IDH1 vaccine in newly diagnosed glioma. The time point: week 23, last vaccination. A single vaccine dose contained 300 ug of mutant IDH1 20-mer peptide, and topical imiquimod was used with it. Data came from immunoSEQ multiplex PCR; TCRdb stores just in-frame clones and leaves some out. The sample holds approximately 62,000 clones, 70% to 90% seen once. Which antigens these TCRs recognize remains unknown. The specimen was PBMCs, collected from a glioma patient whose treatment included an IDH1 peptide vaccine. These receptors were obtained from a man aged 25 to 45 with glioma.

This sequence joins TRBV10-3 and TRBJ1-5; D ambiguous. This CDR3 contains 14 residues. The germline V gene has CDR1 ENHRY and CDR2 SYGVKD. V gave up 3 bases and J gave up 2 bases, with 8 bases separating them. The CDR3 loop reads CAISEGQGNQPQHF. CDR3 nucleotides: TGTGCCATCAGTGAAGGGCAGGGCAATCAGCCCCAGCATTTT.

This chain joins TRBV30 and TRBJ2-1; D might be TRBD2 (6 bases). The CDR3 loop spans 15 amino acids. With 0 bases removed from V and 5 bases from J, the gap between germline ends came to 14 bases. The V gene's germline CDR1 is GTSNPN and CDR2 SVGIG (reference sequence). CDR3 DNA: TGTGCCTGGAGTGTAAGGGACTTTGCCCACAATGAGCAGTTCTTC. Encoded protein: CAWSVRDFAHNEQFF.

This chain uses TRBV18 with TRBJ1-2; D gene ambiguous. V was shortened by 6 bases and J by 6 bases, with 8 bases between the two germline ends. This CDR3 contains 11 residues. CDR1 is KGHSH, CDR2 LQKENI, per germline. The DNA of the CDR3 is TGTGCCAGCTCCTCTCGGGATGGCTACACCTTC. Translated, it gives CASSSRDGYTF. Combining the CDR3 with reference TRBV18 and TRBJ1-2 gives the whole variable domain NAGVMQNPRHLVRRRGQEARLRCSPMKGHSHVYWYRQLPEEGLKFMVYLQKENIIDESGMPKERFSAEFPKEGPSILRIQQVVRGDSAAYFCASSSRDGYTFGSGTRLTVV.

The rearrangement links TRBV6-1 to TRBJ1-6; D call uncertain. Between the trimmed V and J ends, which lost 6 bases and 13 bases, there was a span of 22 bases. Per the germline V gene, CDR1 is MNHNS and CDR2 is SASEGT. The CDR3 totals 15 residues. CDR3 in amino acids: CASREMQRISSPLHF. The CDR3 bases are TGTGCCAGCAGGGAGATGCAACGAATCAGTTCGCCCCTCCACTTT.

This rearrangement joins TRBV7-9 to TRBJ2-7, with 12 bases fitting TRBD1. CDR1 and CDR2 from the germline V gene are SEHNR and FQNEAQ (reference sequence). The CDR3 covers 13 residues. This CDR3 reads CAVPGQGADEQYF. CDR3 coding DNA: TGTGCAGTACCGGGACAGGGGGCTGACGAGCAGTACTTC.

This chain joins TRBV11-2 and TRBJ2-3, with D possibly being TRBD2 (5 bases). Germline CDR1 and CDR2: SGHAT and FQNNGV. The CDR3 extends over 14 amino acids. Trimming cost V 6 bases and J 0 bases, with 10 bases left between them. The CDR3 region has the DNA TGTGCCAGCAGGGGAGCTGGGAGCACAGATACGCAGTATTTT. The encoded protein is CASRGAGSTDTQYF.

The chain couples TRBV7-9 to TRBJ1-6; D is possibly TRBD1 (5 bases). Germline V gives CDR1 SEHNR, CDR2 FQNEAQ (reference sequence). Trimming pared 5 bases from V and 5 bases from J, leaving 13 bases between. The CDR3 loop spans 15 amino acids. The DNA for the CDR3 is TGTGCCAGCAGCCCAGGGACGGGGCATAATTCACCCCTCCACTTT. This gives the protein CASSPGTGHNSPLHF.

This sequence joins TRBV10-2 and TRBJ1-5; TRBD1 might be the D (5 bases). The CDR3 consists of 16 residues. Deletions cut 3 bases from V and 4 bases from J, with 16 bases between. Germline V gene sequence: CDR1 WSHSY, CDR2 SAAADI. This chain's CDR3 is CASSDRGRGPNQPQHF. In nucleotides, the CDR3 is TGCGCCAGCAGTGATCGGGGACGGGGTCCAAATCAGCCCCAGCATTTT.

A single count supports this clone. The chain uses TRBV28 and TRBJ1-2, with 7 bases fitting TRBD1. V shed 5 bases, J shed 8 bases, and the junction held 26 bases outside the gene matches. Per germline, CDR1 MDHEN and CDR2 SYDVKM. The CDR3 runs to 19 residues. CDR3 sequence (DNA): TGTGCCAGCAGTCCGCTCTTGCCGGGACAGAGCCCAGCTGGGGGCGGCTACACCTTC. Its protein is CASSPLLPGQSPAGGGYTF.

Details on this clone: The same CDR3 arises from other DNA sequences in this sample as well. J is TRBJ1-5 and V is TRBV30; weak D call: TRBD1 (5 bases). CDR1 is GTSNPN, CDR2 SVGIG, per germline (reference sequence). This CDR3 contains 13 residues. Trimming shortened V by 0 bases and J by 6 bases, and 9 bases separated the two germline ends. The CDR3 DNA reads as TGTGCCTGGAGTGTAGACAGTTCTCAGCCCCAGCATTTT. It yields the protein CAWSVDSSQPQHF.

The genes are TRBV4-1 and TRBJ1-5; perhaps TRBD1 as D (5 bases). There are 13 residues in the CDR3. The V gene lost 4 bases and the J gene lost 5 bases, with 9 bases spanning the gap. Germline CDR1 reads MGHRA; CDR2 reads YSYEKL. The CDR3: CASSPGVHQPQHF. In DNA form, the CDR3 reads TGCGCCAGCAGCCCGGGGGTTCATCAGCCCCAGCATTTT.

V usage is TRBV15 and J usage is TRBJ1-1, with a possible D match to TRBD1 (6 bases). The CDR3 sequence is 14 residues long. Germline loops: CDR1 LNHNV, CDR2 YYDKDF (reference sequence). The ends were cut back, 4 bases at V and 2 bases at J, with 11 bases in the middle. The CDR3 nucleotides read TGTGCCACCAGCAAGCAGGGGTTAAACACTGAAGCTTTCTTT. It encodes CATSKQGLNTEAFF. Variable domain in full (rest from reference TRBV15 and TRBJ1-1): DAMVIQNPRYQVTQFGKPVTLSCSQTLNHNVMYWYQQKSSQAPKLLFHYYDKDFNNEADTPDNFQSRRPNTSFCFLDIRSPGLGDTAMYLCATSKQGLNTEAFFGQGTRLTVV.

The J gene is TRBJ2-3, the V gene TRBV19; perhaps TRBD2 as D (6 bases). CDR3 length equals 13 residues. Deletions cut 7 bases from V and 4 bases from J, with 12 bases between. Germline assignment: CDR1 LNHDA and CDR2 SQIVND (reference sequence). CDR3 in amino acids: CASNRRGADTQYF. DNA of the CDR3: TGTGCCAGTAATAGGAGGGGTGCAGATACGCAGTATTTT.

V usage is TRBV28 and J usage is TRBJ2-6, with TRBD1 identical over 7 bases. V was pared by 8 bases and J by 0 bases, with 10 bases of the junction left unmatched. CDR1 MDHEN and CDR2 SYDVKM come from the germline V gene. This CDR3 spans 17 amino acids. This chain's CDR3 is CASLSRDSLSGANVLTF. CDR3 sequence (DNA): TGTGCCAGCTTGAGCCGGGACAGCCTCTCTGGGGCCAACGTCCTGACTTTC.

V usage is TRBV6-6 and J usage is TRBJ2-7, with D tentatively TRBD1 (5 bases). The CDR3 is 16 residues long. The germline gives CDR1 MNHNY, CDR2 SVGAGI (reference sequence). Trimming removed 1 base from V and 1 base from J, with 14 bases in between. CDR3 in DNA: TGTGCCAGCAGTTACTTCCAGGGTATCATTTCCTACGAGCAGTACTTC. Translating gives CASSYFQGIISYEQYF.

This clone was seen a few times. This rearrangement joins TRBV29-1 to TRBJ1-1; D is ambiguous. Trimming left V 7 bases short and J 8 bases short, with 14 bases between. Looked up from germline, CDR1 is SQVTM and CDR2 is ANQGSEA. This CDR3 is built from 11 residues. CDR3 residues: CSAIRSLEAFF. For the CDR3, the DNA is TGCAGCGCGATAAGGAGTCTGGAAGCTTTCTTT.

The rearrangement joins TRBV28 to TRBJ1-5, with TRBD1 identical over 10 bases. Germline V gene data show CDR1 as MDHEN and CDR2 as SYDVKM. J gave up 4 bases and V 5 bases, and 5 bases lay outside the gene matches. The CDR3 extends over 15 amino acids. The CDR3 sequence: CASSRQGARNQPQHF. The CDR3 DNA reads as TGTGCCAGCAGTCGACAGGGGGCAAGAAATCAGCCCCAGCATTTT. The full variable domain, its missing parts supplied by reference TRBV28 and TRBJ1-5, is DVKVTQSSRYLVKRTGEKVFLECVQDMDHENMFWYRQDPGLGLRLIYFSYDVKMKEKGDIPEGYSVSREKKERFSLILESASTNQTSMYLCASSRQGARNQPQHFGDGTRLSIL.

V is TRBV2 and J is TRBJ2-7; 11 bases align to TRBD1. The V gene end was trimmed by 6 bases and the J gene end by 1 base; junction bases not matched to a gene: 5. This CDR3 contains 15 residues. Germline V CDR1 and CDR2: SNHLY, FYNNEI. The chain's CDR3 is CASRSDRGRSYEQYF. CDR3 nucleotide sequence: TGTGCCAGCAGATCGGACAGGGGGCGATCCTACGAGCAGTACTTC.

The sample holds one count of this clone. The V call is TRBV4-2, the J call TRBJ2-3; possibly TRBD2 for D (6 bases). The germline CDR1 and CDR2 sequences are LGHNA and YNFKEQ. This CDR3 spans 17 amino acids. The ends were cut back, 2 bases at V and 4 bases at J, with 19 bases in the middle. CDR3 bases: TGTGCCAGCAGCCAAATGGTCGGGGGTTTGGGTGCAGATACGCAGTATTTT. Encoded protein: CASSQMVGGLGADTQYF.

The gene calls are TRBV7-6 and TRBJ2-1, with 9 bases that match TRBD1. Germline values: CDR1 SGHVS, CDR2 FNYEAQ. J gave up 7 bases and V 1 base, and 14 bases lay outside the gene matches. The CDR3 runs 18 residues. The CDR3 loop reads CASSLVGHTGGLGNEQFF. The CDR3 DNA reads TGTGCCAGCAGCTTAGTGGGCCATACAGGGGGCTTGGGGAATGAGCAGTTCTTC.

The chain links TRBV6-5 to TRBJ1-1; 10 bases agree with TRBD1. Germline V gene sequence: CDR1 MNHEY, CDR2 SVGAGI. The junction had 4 bases not matched to a gene; V was cut back by 2 bases and J by 4 bases. The CDR3 has 15 residues. The CDR3 sequence is CASSYVGQGPTEAFF. CDR3 sequence (DNA): TGTGCCAGCAGTTACGTGGGACAGGGGCCCACTGAAGCTTTCTTT.

The chain employs TRBV18 and TRBJ2-3; TRBD2 matches 9 bases. The J segment lost 6 bases and the V segment lost 0 bases, leaving 7 bases of the junction unmatched. From germline, CDR1 is KGHSH and CDR2 LQKENI. This CDR3 has 16 residues. CDR3 in DNA: TGTGCCAGCTCACCACCGACTAGCGGAGCGGCGGATACGCAGTATTTT. This translates into CASSPPTSGAADTQYF.

The J gene is TRBJ2-3, the V gene TRBV2, with 9 bases matching TRBD1. CDR3 size: 14 residues. Per the germline V gene, CDR1 is SNHLY and CDR2 is FYNNEI. The V segment lost 10 bases and the J segment 4 bases; nucleotides outside the gene matches: 9. CDR3: CAIFGQGKADTQYF. The CDR3 bases are TGTGCCATCTTCGGACAGGGGAAGGCAGATACGCAGTATTTT. Complete variable domain (other parts from reference TRBV2 and TRBJ2-3): EPEVTQTPSHQVTQMGQEVILRCVPISNHLYFYWYRQILGQKVEFLVSFYNNEISEKSEIFDDQFSVERPDGSNFTLKIRSTKLEDSAMYFCAIFGQGKADTQYFGPGTRLTVL.

V and J are TRBV18 and TRBJ1-1, with a possible D match to TRBD1 (6 bases). CDR1 is KGHSH and CDR2 is LQKENI in the germline V gene. This CDR3 contains 13 residues. The V end lost 6 bases, the J end lost 5 bases, and 13 bases lay between the germline ends. This CDR3 reads CASSHREATEAFF. In DNA, the CDR3 is TGTGCCAGCTCCCACAGGGAAGCGACTGAAGCTTTCTTT.

In DNA, the CDR3 is TGTGCCAGCAGCGTAGAAGGCAGGGGGCATAAAGATACGCAGTATTTT. It is translated as CASSVEGRGHKDTQYF. The gene calls are TRBV9 and TRBJ2-3; 8 bases line up with TRBD1. V lost 0 bases, J lost 5 bases, and 8 bases stayed unmatched. CDR1 and CDR2 (germline): SGDLS, YYNGEE. CDR3 length: 16 residues.

The V call is TRBV29-1, the J call TRBJ1-2; D is perhaps TRBD1 (6 bases). The CDR3 is made up of 14 amino acids. Germline CDR1 reads SQVTM; CDR2 reads ANQGSEA. The germline V and J ends were trimmed by 7 bases and 3 bases, with 18 bases remaining between them. Here the CDR3 DNA reads TGCAGCGCTTTTCCTGGGGGGCAAGACTATGGCTACACCTTC. Protein: CSAFPGGQDYGYTF.

V gene TRBV29-1 combines with J gene TRBJ2-5; D unresolved. This CDR3 contains 12 residues. Germline CDR1 and CDR2: SQVTM and ANQGSEA. With 4 bases removed from V and 5 bases from J, the gap between germline ends came to 11 bases. The DNA of the CDR3 is TGCAGCGTTGCGAAGGTTGGGGAGACCCAGTACTTC. This encodes CSVAKVGETQYF. The full variable domain, its missing parts supplied by reference TRBV29-1 and TRBJ2-5, is SAVISQKPSRDICQRGTSLTIQCQVDSQVTMMFWYRQQPGQSLTLIATANQGSEATYESGFVIDKFPISRPNLTFSTLTVSNMSPEDSSIYLCSVAKVGETQYFGPGTRLLVL.

The chain is built from TRBV20-1 and TRBJ1-2; maybe TRBD1 (5 bases). CDR1 is DFQATT, CDR2 SNEGSKA, per germline (reference sequence). Deletions cut 5 bases from V and 10 bases from J, with 14 bases between. The CDR3 totals 11 residues. CDR3 in amino acids: CSAVQTVDYTF. CDR3 bases: TGCAGTGCTGTCCAGACAGTCGACTACACCTTC.

The chain is built from TRBV10-3 and TRBJ1-2, with D hard to call. CDR3 size: 13 residues. The V end lost 3 bases, the J end lost 5 bases, and 10 bases lay between the germline ends. Germline V CDR1 and CDR2: ENHRY, SYGVKD. The CDR3: CAISDGFDYGYTF. The CDR3 coding sequence is TGTGCCATCAGTGATGGATTCGATTATGGCTACACCTTC.

J is TRBJ2-7 and V is TRBV7-9; D unresolved. CDR1 is SEHNR and CDR2 is FQNEAQ in the germline V gene (reference sequence). Trimming removed 1 base at V and 3 bases at J, with 10 bases between. The CDR3 contains 14 residues. DNA for the CDR3: TGTGCCAGCAGCTTAGGTTTTTCAGACTACGAGCAGTACTTC. Protein product: CASSLGFSDYEQYF.